This TCR beta chain was obtained from a study of cytomegalovirus exposure and HLA in healthy donors. Primers included in the PCR were 60 Vbeta and 13 Jbeta primers. Using immunoSEQ multiplex PCR, the repertoire was profiled, and TCRdb retains in-frame clones only, with some absent. The table includes tens of thousands of clones, roughly 80% detected once. Of note for this clone: Its antigen is still unknown.

V was trimmed by 4 bases and J by 0 bases, leaving 20 bases between them. The CDR3 length is 17 residues. Germline loops: CDR1 SGHDT, CDR2 YYEEEE. Study-level results: Analysis was carried out at a later point, and it linked a missense DCLRE1C variant to TCR beta V- and J-gene trimming. Association of roughly 18,000 TCR beta sequences with HLA alleles was found at 0.05 false discovery rate in a later analysis. It was reported that TCR beta sequences correctly inferred the HLA-A and HLA-B alleles for most subjects. Cytomegalovirus association was listed for around 180 TCR beta chains.

The TCR comes from a man aged 25 to 45 in good health and CMV-seronegative. The sample comprised PBMCs. This chain joins TRBV5-6 and TRBJ2-7; D is unresolved. Written as DNA, the CDR3 is TGTGCCAGCAGCCCCGAGTTGGGTCGGGTAAGCTCCTACGAGCAGTACTTC. Protein sequence: CASSPELGRVSSYEQYF.